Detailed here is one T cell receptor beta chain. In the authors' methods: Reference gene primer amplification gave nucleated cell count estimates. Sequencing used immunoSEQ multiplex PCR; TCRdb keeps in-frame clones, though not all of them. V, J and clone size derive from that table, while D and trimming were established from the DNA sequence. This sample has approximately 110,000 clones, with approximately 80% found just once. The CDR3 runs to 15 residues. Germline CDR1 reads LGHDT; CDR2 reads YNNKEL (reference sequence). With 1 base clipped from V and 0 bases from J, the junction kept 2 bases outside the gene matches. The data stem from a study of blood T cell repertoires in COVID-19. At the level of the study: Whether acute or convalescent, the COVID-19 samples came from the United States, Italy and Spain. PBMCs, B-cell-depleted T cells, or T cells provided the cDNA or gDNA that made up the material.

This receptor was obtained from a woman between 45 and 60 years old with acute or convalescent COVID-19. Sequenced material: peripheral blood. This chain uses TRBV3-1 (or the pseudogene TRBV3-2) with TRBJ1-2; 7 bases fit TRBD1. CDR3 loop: CASSQGGGPNYGYTF. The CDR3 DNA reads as TGTGCCAGCAGCCAAGGAGGGGGCCCTAACTATGGCTACACCTTC.